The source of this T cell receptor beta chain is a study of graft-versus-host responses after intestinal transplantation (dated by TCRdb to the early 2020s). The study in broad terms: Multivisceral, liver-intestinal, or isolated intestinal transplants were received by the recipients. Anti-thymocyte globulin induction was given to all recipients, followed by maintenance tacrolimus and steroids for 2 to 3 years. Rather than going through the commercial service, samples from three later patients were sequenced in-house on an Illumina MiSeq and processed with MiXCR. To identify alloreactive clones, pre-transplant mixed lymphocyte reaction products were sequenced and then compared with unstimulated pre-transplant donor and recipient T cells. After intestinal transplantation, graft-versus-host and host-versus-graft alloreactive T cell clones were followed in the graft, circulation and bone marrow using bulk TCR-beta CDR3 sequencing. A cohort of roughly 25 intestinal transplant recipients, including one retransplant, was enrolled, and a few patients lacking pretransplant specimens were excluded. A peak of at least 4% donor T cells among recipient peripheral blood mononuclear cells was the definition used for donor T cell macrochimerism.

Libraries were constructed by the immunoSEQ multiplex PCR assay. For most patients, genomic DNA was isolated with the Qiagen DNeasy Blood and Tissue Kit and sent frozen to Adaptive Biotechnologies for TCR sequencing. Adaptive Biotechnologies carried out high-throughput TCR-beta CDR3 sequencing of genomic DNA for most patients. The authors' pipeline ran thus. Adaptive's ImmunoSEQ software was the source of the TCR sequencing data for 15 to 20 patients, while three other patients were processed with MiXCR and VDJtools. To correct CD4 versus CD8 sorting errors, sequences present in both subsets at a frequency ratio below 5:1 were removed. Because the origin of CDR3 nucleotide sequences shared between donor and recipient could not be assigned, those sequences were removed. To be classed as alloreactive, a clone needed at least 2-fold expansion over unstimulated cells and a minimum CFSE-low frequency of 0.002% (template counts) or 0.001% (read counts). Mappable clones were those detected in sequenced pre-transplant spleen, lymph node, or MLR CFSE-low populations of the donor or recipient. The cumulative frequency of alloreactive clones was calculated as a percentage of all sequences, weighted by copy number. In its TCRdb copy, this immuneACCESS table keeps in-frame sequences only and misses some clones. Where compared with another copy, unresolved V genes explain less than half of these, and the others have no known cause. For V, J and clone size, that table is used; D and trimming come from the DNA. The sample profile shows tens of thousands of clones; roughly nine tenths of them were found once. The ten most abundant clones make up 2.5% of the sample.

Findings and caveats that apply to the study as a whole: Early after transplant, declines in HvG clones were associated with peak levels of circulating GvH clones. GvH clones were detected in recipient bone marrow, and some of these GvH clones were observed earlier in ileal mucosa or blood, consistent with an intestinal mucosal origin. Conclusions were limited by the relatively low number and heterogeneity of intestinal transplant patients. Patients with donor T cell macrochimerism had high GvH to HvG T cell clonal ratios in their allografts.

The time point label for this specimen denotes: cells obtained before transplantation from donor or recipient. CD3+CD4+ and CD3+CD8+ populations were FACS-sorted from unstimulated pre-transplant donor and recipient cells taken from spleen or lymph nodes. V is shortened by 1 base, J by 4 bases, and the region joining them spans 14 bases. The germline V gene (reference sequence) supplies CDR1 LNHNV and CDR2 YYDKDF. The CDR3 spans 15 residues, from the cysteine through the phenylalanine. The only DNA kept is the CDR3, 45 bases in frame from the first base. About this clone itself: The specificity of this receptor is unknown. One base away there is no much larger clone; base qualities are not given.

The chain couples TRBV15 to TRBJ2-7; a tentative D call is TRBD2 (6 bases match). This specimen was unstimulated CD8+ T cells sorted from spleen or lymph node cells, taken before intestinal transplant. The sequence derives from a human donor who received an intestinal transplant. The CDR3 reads CATSRGREAGYEQYF. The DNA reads TGTGCCACCAGCAGAGGCAGGGAGGCTGGGTACGAGCAGTACTTC.